Below, 6 T cell receptor beta chains from the same sample are listed, as sequenced in a study of cytomegalovirus exposure and HLA in healthy donors. The PCR used 60 Vbeta and 13 Jbeta primers. Using immunoSEQ multiplex PCR, the repertoire was profiled, and TCRdb retains in-frame clones only, with some absent. The data show some 110,000 clones, roughly 80% seen once. Sequenced sample: PBMCs. The receptors here all came from a man under 40 in good health and CMV-seronegative.

The genes are TRBV7-9 and TRBJ1-1; D might be TRBD1 (5 bases). The CDR3 sequence is 13 residues long. In germline, CDR1 is SEHNR, CDR2 FQNEAQ (reference sequence). V was cut by 10 bases and J by 4 bases, with 16 bases left in between. CDR3 nucleotide sequence: TGTGCCAACTCCAGGGAGGGAGGCACTGAAGCTTTCTTT. Translating gives CANSREGGTEAFF.

This clone has just a few counts. V is TRBV28 and J is TRBJ2-3; 10 bases align to TRBD1. This CDR3 comprises 20 residues. Germline assignment: CDR1 MDHEN and CDR2 SYDVKM. With 2 bases clipped from V and 1 base from J, the junction kept 15 bases outside the gene matches. The CDR3 loop is CASSLRSIITGQGGTDTQYF. In DNA, the CDR3 is TGTGCCAGCAGTTTAAGGTCTATCATTACCGGACAGGGGGGCACAGATACGCAGTATTTT.

The rearrangement links TRBV7-6 to TRBJ2-7; 11 bases are a match to TRBD2. Germline V gene sequence: CDR1 SGHVS, CDR2 FNYEAQ. V trimming: 3 bases; J trimming: 1 base; junction bases outside the gene matches: 2. The CDR3 contains 15 residues. The CDR3 is CASSFSGGASYEQYF. In DNA form, the CDR3 reads TGTGCCAGCAGCTTTAGCGGGGGGGCATCCTACGAGCAGTACTTC.

The J gene is TRBJ1-5, the V gene TRBV7-2; D uncertain. The CDR3 is 13 residues long. CDR1 SGHTA and CDR2 FQGNSA come from the germline V gene. Trimming took 5 bases from V and 5 from J, leaving 10 bases between them. CDR3 region: CASSPQRDQPQHF. The CDR3 DNA reads TGTGCCAGCAGCCCCCAGAGGGATCAGCCCCAGCATTTT. The variable domain in full, with the rest retrieved from reference TRBV7-2 and TRBJ1-5, is GAGVSQSPSNKVTEKGKDVELRCDPISGHTALYWYRQSLGQGLEFLIYFQGNSAPDKSGLPSDRFSAERTGGSVSTLTIQRTQQEDSAVYLCASSPQRDQPQHFGDGTRLSIL.

J is TRBJ1-6 and V is TRBV27; TRBD1 aligns across 9 bases. This CDR3 has 16 amino acids. V shed 5 bases, J shed 8 bases, and the junction held 10 bases outside the gene matches. The germline V gene has CDR1 MNHEY and CDR2 SMNVEV (reference sequence). CDR3 region: CASSITGTGLHSPLHF. Here the CDR3 DNA reads TGTGCCAGCAGTATAACCGGGACAGGGCTCCATTCACCCCTCCACTTT.

The rearrangement joins TRBV4-1 to TRBJ1-5, with D perhaps TRBD1 (5 bases). The CDR3 is 17 amino acids. Trimming shortened V by 1 base and J by 1 base, and 14 bases separated the two germline ends. Germline loops: CDR1 MGHRA, CDR2 YSYEKL. CDR3 amino acids: CASSQGRGFLSNQPQHF. The CDR3 bases are TGCGCCAGCAGCCAAGGGCGGGGCTTTTTGAGCAATCAGCCCCAGCATTTT.